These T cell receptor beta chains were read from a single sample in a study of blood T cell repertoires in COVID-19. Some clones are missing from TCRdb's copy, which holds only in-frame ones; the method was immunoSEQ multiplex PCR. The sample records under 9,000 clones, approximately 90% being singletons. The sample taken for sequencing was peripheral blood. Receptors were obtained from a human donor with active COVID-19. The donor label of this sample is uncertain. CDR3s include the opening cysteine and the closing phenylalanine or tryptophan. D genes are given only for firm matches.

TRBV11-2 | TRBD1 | CASSLTGGQVNEKLFF
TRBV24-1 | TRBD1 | CATNRGTERNTIYF
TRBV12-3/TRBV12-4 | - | CASTQGLNTEAFF
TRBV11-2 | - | CASSLGQGNQPQHF
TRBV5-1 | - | CASSFIAGGDEKLFF
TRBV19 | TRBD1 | CASSMGTGTHEQFF
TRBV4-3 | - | CASSQGFLGNTIYF
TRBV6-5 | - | CASRRSEAGELFF
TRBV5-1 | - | CASRLGRENTGELFF
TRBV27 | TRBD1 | CASSLDRGQYEKLFF
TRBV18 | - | CASSRDWGQTNEKLFF
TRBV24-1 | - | CATSDRTANTGELFF
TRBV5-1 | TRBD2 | CASRTVTGTSDEQYF
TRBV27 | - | CASSLSPAGELFF
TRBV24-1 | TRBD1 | CATSDHDRGPYEQYF
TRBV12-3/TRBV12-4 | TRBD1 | CASRTGNGGYTF
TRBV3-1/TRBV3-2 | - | CASSHLSYNEQFF
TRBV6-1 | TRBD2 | CASSEARAGEGEQFF
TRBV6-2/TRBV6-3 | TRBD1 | CASSLSPDRRIYEQYF
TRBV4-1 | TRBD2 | CASSQAPGLAGEQETQYF
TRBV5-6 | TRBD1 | CASSLEGTGNQPQHF
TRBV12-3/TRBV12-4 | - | CASQRRDTGELFF
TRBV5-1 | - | CASSLVLPGTERLATLYEQYF
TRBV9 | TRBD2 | CASSTGTSKETQYF
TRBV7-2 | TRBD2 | CASSLPRGELAKNIQYF
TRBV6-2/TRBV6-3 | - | CASSYSRYRQETQYF
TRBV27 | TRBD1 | CASSWTGGISYEQYF
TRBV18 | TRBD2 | CASSPGAGGTYEQYF
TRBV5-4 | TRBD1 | CASGIQGTGTEAFF
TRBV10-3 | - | CAISDTRGQNYEQYF
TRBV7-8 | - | CASSLNTGQNEKLFF
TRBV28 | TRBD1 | CASRYGTGVDSPLHF
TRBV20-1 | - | CSPRVNTEAFF
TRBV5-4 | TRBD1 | CASSLRTGANYNEQFF
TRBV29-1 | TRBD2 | CSVEVGGRGDTQYF
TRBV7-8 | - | CASSAYREQFF
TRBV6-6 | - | CAIGGLGRRNQPQHF
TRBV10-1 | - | CASSLRGEGSSYEQYF
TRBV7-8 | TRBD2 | CASSLAGGLGELFF